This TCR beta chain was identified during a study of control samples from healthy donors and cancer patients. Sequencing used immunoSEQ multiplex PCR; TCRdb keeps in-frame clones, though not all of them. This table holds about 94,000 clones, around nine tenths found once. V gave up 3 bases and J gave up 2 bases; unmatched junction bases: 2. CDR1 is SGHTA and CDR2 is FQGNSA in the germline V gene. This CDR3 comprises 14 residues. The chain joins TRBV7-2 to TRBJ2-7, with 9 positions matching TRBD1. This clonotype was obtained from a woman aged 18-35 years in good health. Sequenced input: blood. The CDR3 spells CASSLGQGAYEQYF. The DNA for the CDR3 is TGTGCCAGCAGCTTGGGACAGGGCGCCTACGAGCAGTACTTC.